The 2 T cell receptor beta chains below come from one sample, sequenced in a study of T cell repertoires in cytomegalovirus infection (dated by TCRdb to the late 2010s). Their antigen targets remain unknown. The sequencing machine was an Illumina HiSeq 1500. TCRdb cleaned the public reads at Q25 with fastp, built clones with MiXCR and kept in-frame beta chains. Rows are unified per CDR3 protein, each entry keeping the most common DNA and genes. This sample lists 700,000 to 950,000 distinct CDR3 sequences; around a third were detected once. Around 12% of the sample comes from the top ten. The treatment or condition label, as the study defines it: in vitro stimulation with specific CMV peptide epitopes to enrich CMV-specific T cells. The sample here was cultured CD8+ T cells from PBMCs, taken from culture after CMV antigen stimulation. Every receptor here comes from a human donor in good health (CMV status not recorded). Some clones in this sample may be carry-over from other donors' samples.

This clonotype was counted at least ten times. This chain links TRBV12-3 or TRBV12-4 with TRBJ2-3; possibly TRBD1 for D (8 bases). This CDR3 is built from 17 residues. The germline V and J ends were trimmed by 2 bases and 4 bases, with 19 bases remaining between them. Here the CDR3 DNA reads TGTGCCAGCAGTTTAATACCCACAGGGGGGGTTTCAGATACGCAGTATTTT. It specifies CASSLIPTGGVSDTQYF.

This clonotype came up many times. V gene TRBV7-8 combines with J gene TRBJ1-5, with D maybe TRBD1 (5 bases). Germline values: CDR1 SGHVS, CDR2 FQNEAQ. The germline V and J ends were trimmed by 1 base and 4 bases, with 8 bases remaining between them. CDR3 length: 14 amino acids. CDR3 region: CASSLGQLNQPQHF. The CDR3 DNA follows: TGTGCCAGCAGCTTAGGACAGCTAAATCAGCCCCAGCATTTT. Full variable domain (outside the CDR3, taken from reference TRBV7-8 and TRBJ1-5): GAGVSQSPRYKVAKRGQDVALRCDPISGHVSLFWYQQALGQGPEFLTYFQNEAQLDKSGLPSDRFFAERPEGSVSTLKIQRTQQEDSAVYLCASSLGQLNQPQHFGDGTRLSIL.